This T cell receptor beta chain came from a study of T cells in Graves' hyperthyroidism and ophthalmopathy (dated by TCRdb to the late 2010s). In terms of the full investigation: Peripheral blood samples were taken at initial diagnosis, before any treatment was given. To identify distinguishing TCR V-J signatures, a discovery cohort of roughly 100 patients was used, comprising 40 to 45 with Graves' ophthalmopathy and 57 with stable Graves' hyperthyroidism. Prospective prediction of ophthalmopathy was tested in an independent validation cohort of about 19 hyperthyroidism patients and 17 patients who later progressed to ophthalmopathy. The roughly 90 discovery patients were divided at random into training and test sets in a 7:3 ratio. The study also compared thyroid tissue and blood T-cell repertoires from several Graves' hyperthyroidism patients. After sampling, hyperthyroidism patients received methimazole starting at 30 mg daily, and ophthalmopathy patients received high-dose intravenous methylprednisolone. According to the paper, TCR Vbeta CDR3 sequencing was carried out on more than 120 peripheral blood samples, which came from over 40 ophthalmopathy, around 75 hyperthyroidism and approximately 17 progressor patients.

The hyperthyroidism patients were between 18 and 65 years old and newly diagnosed, with a disease duration of less than 2 months. Any patient with an uncontrolled infection, another autoimmune disease, pregnancy or lactation was excluded. Diagnoses relied on clinical symptoms, serum thyroxine and TRAb, thyroid ultrasound and orbital computed tomography. For progressor patients, blood was drawn at the first diagnosis of hyperthyroidism, before any ophthalmopathy symptoms had appeared. PBMCs were separated from roughly 10 ml of fresh peripheral blood using Ficoll-Paque density gradient centrifugation. Progressor patients were defined as those initially diagnosed with Graves' hyperthyroidism in whom ophthalmopathy developed during follow-up. Total RNA was extracted using Trizol reagent, and RNA quality was assessed on an Agilent 2100 Bioanalyzer. This clonotype was observed at least ten times. What this receptor recognizes is not known. No clone much larger than this one lies a single base away; base qualities are absent.

General findings and caveats noted by the study authors: During validation, the model predicted progression to ophthalmopathy a median of approximately six months ahead of onset, with more than 60% sensitivity and under 85% specificity. A model built on a 13 V-J signature distinguished ophthalmopathy from stable hyperthyroidism, reaching about 88% sensitivity and around 81% specificity in cross-validation and 80%/75% in testing. No statistical method was used to fix the sample size in advance, and group allocation was not hidden from the investigators. Most expanded thyroid clonotypes (frequency above 0.001) were also detected in blood, suggesting blood repertoires may reflect thyroid immune responses.

V is clipped by 2 bases and J by 0 bases, and the sequence between their germline boundaries is 10 bases long. From cysteine to phenylalanine, the CDR3 is 15 amino acids long. Only the CDR3 portion is preserved as DNA: 45 bases, with reading frame beginning at the first base. CDR1 and CDR2 are read off the germline V gene (reference sequence) as GTSNPN and SVGIG. TCR beta CDR3 regions were amplified from RNA transcripts. A first-round RT-PCR of the TCR CDR3 used the HTBI primer set with the Qiagen OneStep RT-PCR kit. The libraries were constructed in a second round of multiplex PCR and then size-selected and purified. The libraries were sequenced on an Illumina HiSeq2000 using paired-end 100 bp reads. In the paper's pipeline: Raw data were processed with SOAPnuke, discarding reads with adapters, uncalled bases, mean Phred below 15, or no exact constant-primer or identifier match. COPE v1.2.5 was used to merge the high-quality paired reads, and each unique nucleotide sequence was defined as a clonotype. MiTCR v1.1 was used to align clonotypes to the IMGT TRBV, TRBD and TRBJ reference segments. Analysis was restricted to V-J combinations with a frequency above 0.0001, which covered roughly 99% of repertoires. The TCS score was defined as the ratio of F50 (clonal expansion) to E x V (chaos), calculated using BLOSUM62-based TCRdist between CDR3 peptides within each V-J. Welch's t-statistics and random forest reduced some 510 V-J features to about 12, which were used in a naive Bayes classifier (R e1071). TCRdb passed the public sequencing reads through fastp at Q25 and MiXCR, retaining productive beta sequences. Each record represents a unique CDR3 protein, reported with the most common genes and DNA among its rows. V and J calls and clone size were set by TCRdb, not the authors. Within this sample are hundreds of thousands of distinct CDR3 sequences, with over 15% of them counted one time only. Of the sample, approximately 15% is held by the ten largest clones.

This TCR derives from a woman between 50 and 59 years old with Graves' hyperthyroidism that later progressed to Graves' ophthalmopathy. Sequencing was carried out using blood. The chain was built from TRBV30 and TRBJ2-2; no D gene can be assigned with confidence. The CDR3 protein: CAWSQLAPNTGELFF. Here is the DNA: TGTGCCTGGAGTCAGTTGGCCCCGAACACCGGGGAGCTGTTTTTT.